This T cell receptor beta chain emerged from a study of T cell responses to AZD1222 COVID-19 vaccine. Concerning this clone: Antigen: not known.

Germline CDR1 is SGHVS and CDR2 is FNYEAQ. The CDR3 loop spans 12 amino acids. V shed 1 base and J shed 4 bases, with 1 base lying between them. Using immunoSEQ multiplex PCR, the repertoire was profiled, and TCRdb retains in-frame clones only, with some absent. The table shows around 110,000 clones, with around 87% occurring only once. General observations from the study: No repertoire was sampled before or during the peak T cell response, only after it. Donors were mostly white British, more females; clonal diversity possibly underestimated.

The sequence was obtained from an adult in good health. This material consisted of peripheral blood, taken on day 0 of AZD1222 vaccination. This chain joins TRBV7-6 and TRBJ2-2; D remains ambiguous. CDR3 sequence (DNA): TGTGCCAGCAGCTTAGTCACCGGGGAGCTGTTTTTT. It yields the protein CASSLVTGELFF. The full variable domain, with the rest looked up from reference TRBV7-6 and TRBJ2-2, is GAGVSQSPRYKVTKRGQDVALRCDPISGHVSLYWYRQALGQGPEFLTYFNYEAQQDKSGLPNDRFSAERPEGSISTLTIQRTEQRDSAMYRCASSLVTGELFFGEGSRLTVL.